The 26 T cell receptor beta chains below all came from one sample that was sequenced in a study of cytomegalovirus exposure and HLA in healthy donors. Primers: 60 Vbeta forward and 13 Jbeta reverse. TCRdb's copy holds only in-frame clones and misses some; the assay was immunoSEQ multiplex PCR. The table lists 150,000 to 200,000 clones, 83% of them singletons. Sequencing used PBMCs. Source of these receptors: a man between 35 and 55 years old in good health and CMV-seropositive.

This chain joins TRBV28 and TRBJ2-5; perhaps TRBD2 as D (6 bases). The end of the DNA fits TRBJ2-7 better, so the J call may be wrong. Germline V gives CDR1 MDHEN, CDR2 SYDVKM. CDR3 length equals 14 residues. Here the CDR3 DNA reads TGTGCCAGCAGGACGCTAGCGAATCCCTACGAGCAGTACTTC. Translated: CASRTLANPYEQYF.

Comments on this clone: Mismatch with germline at one junction end may stem from a read error. This chain joins TRBV7-7 and TRBJ2-2; TRBD2 agrees at 7 bases. The CDR3 extends over 14 amino acids. The V gene's germline CDR1 is SSHAT and CDR2 FNYEAQ (reference sequence). CDR3 residues: CASSLAGTTGELFF. The CDR3 nucleotides are TGTGCTAGCAGCTTAGCGGGCACAACCGGGGAGCTGTTTTTT.

The rearrangement uses TRBV7-3 and TRBJ2-2, with 11 bases fitting TRBD2. The J segment lost 3 bases and the V segment lost 5 bases, leaving 5 bases of the junction unmatched. The CDR3 loop spans 16 amino acids. The germline gives CDR1 SGHTA, CDR2 FQGTGA. This chain's CDR3 is CASSIGTSGYTGELFF. CDR3 sequence (DNA): TGTGCCAGCAGCATCGGGACTAGCGGTTACACCGGGGAGCTGTTTTTT.

This chain uses TRBV27 with TRBJ2-5, with D perhaps TRBD2 (5 bases). V lost 6 bases, J lost 4 bases, and 12 bases lay in between. The CDR3 covers 13 residues. Germline values: CDR1 MNHEY, CDR2 SMNVEV (reference sequence). The DNA of the CDR3 is TGTGCCAGCAGCCGAGGGTATCTAGAGACCCAGTACTTC. Encoded protein: CASSRGYLETQYF.

In its sample, this clone was seen once. This chain connects TRBV7-9 to TRBJ2-5, with D possibly TRBD2 on 6 matching bases. CDR3 length: 15 amino acids. The germline V gene has CDR1 SEHNR and CDR2 FQNEAQ (reference sequence). V gave up 5 bases and J gave up 2 bases, with 15 bases separating them. The CDR3 region is CASSVLLAFQETQYF. The CDR3 coding sequence is TGTGCCAGCAGCGTCTTACTAGCATTTCAAGAGACCCAGTACTTC.

This clone was observed a single time. This sequence joins TRBV7-2 and TRBJ2-5; 7 positions agree with TRBD2. Germline V gene data show CDR1 as SGHTA and CDR2 as FQGNSA. V lost 3 bases, J lost 2 bases, and 6 bases stayed unmatched. CDR3 length: 15 residues. The CDR3 spells CASSFRGRVQETQYF. The CDR3 DNA reads TGTGCCAGCAGCTTCCGGGGGAGGGTACAAGAGACCCAGTACTTC.

The rearrangement uses TRBV7-9 and TRBJ2-1; tentatively, D is TRBD2 (5 bases). V was pared by 5 bases and J by 5 bases, with 16 bases between. Germline V gene data show CDR1 as SEHNR and CDR2 as FQNEAQ (reference sequence). The CDR3 has 15 residues. Here the CDR3 reads CASSPRSGNNNEQFF. CDR3 nucleotide sequence: TGTGCCAGCAGCCCCAGGAGCGGAAACAACAATGAGCAGTTCTTC.

V and J are TRBV5-1 and TRBJ2-6, with D perhaps matching TRBD1 (5 bases). CDR3 length equals 15 residues. Germline CDR1 is SGHRS and CDR2 is YFSETQ. Trimming removed 3 bases from V and 0 bases from J, with 7 bases in between. The CDR3 DNA is TGCGCCAGCAGCTCAGGGAACTCTGGGGCCAACGTCCTGACTTTC. The encoded protein is CASSSGNSGANVLTF.

The chain combines TRBV2 with TRBJ2-5, with 10 bases matching TRBD2. The J call may be incorrect, as the DNA end agrees better with TRBJ2-7. Germline CDR1 is SNHLY and CDR2 is FYNNEI. The CDR3 is made up of 12 amino acids. The CDR3 region has the DNA TGTGCCACCCAAAGACTAGCGGGCGAGCAGTACTTC. This sequence encodes CATQRLAGEQYF.

The J gene is TRBJ1-2, the V gene TRBV7-9; 9 nucleotides match TRBD1. Germline CDR1 SEHNR, CDR2 FQNEAQ (reference sequence). With 4 bases clipped from V and 7 bases from J, the junction kept 7 bases outside the gene matches. This CDR3 contains 14 residues. This CDR3 is CASSYRDRAFGYTF. In DNA, the CDR3 is TGTGCCAGCAGCTACCGGGACAGGGCATTTGGCTACACCTTC.

The chain combines TRBV5-4 with TRBJ1-1; maybe TRBD1 (6 bases). The CDR3 has 15 residues. Germline V gives CDR1 SGHNT, CDR2 YYREEE (reference sequence). The ends were cut back, 2 bases at V and 0 bases at J, with 11 bases in the middle. This CDR3 is CASSLQGVMNTEAFF. CDR3 in DNA: TGTGCCAGCAGCTTACAGGGTGTGATGAACACTGAAGCTTTCTTT. The entire variable domain, with the rest obtained from reference TRBV5-4 and TRBJ1-1, is as follows: ETGVTQSPTHLIKTRGQQVTLRCSSQSGHNTVSWYQQALGQGPQFIFQYYREEENGRGNFPPRFSGLQFPNYSSELNVNALELDDSALYLCASSLQGVMNTEAFFGQGTRLTVV.

The chain uses TRBV6-1 and TRBJ2-3, with TRBD1 matching 8 bases. Germline CDR1 and CDR2: MNHNS and SASEGT. V gave up 1 base and J gave up 0 bases; unmatched junction bases: 12. The CDR3 totals 19 residues. In DNA form, the CDR3 reads TGTGCCAGCAGTGAAGAAGGGACAGGCTCTCTGGGAAGCACAGATACGCAGTATTTT. Protein product: CASSEEGTGSLGSTDTQYF.

This chain connects TRBV6-5 to TRBJ1-1; D gene uncertain. The CDR3 is made up of 14 amino acids. From germline, CDR1 is MNHEY and CDR2 SVGAGI. Trimming left V 7 bases short and J 1 base short, with 13 bases between. CDR3 nucleotides: TGTGCCAGCACATTATCACAGACGAACACTGAAGCTTTCTTT. It is translated as CASTLSQTNTEAFF.

This clone was picked up a small number of times. V usage is TRBV5-1 and J usage is TRBJ2-7; a possible D gene is TRBD2 (5 bases). The CDR3 covers 15 residues. The germline CDR1 and CDR2 sequences are SGHRS and YFSETQ. With 7 bases removed from V and 1 base from J, the gap between germline ends came to 18 bases. The CDR3 reads CASGAVLGRSYEQYF. CDR3 in DNA: TGCGCCAGCGGCGCGGTATTGGGGAGATCCTACGAGCAGTACTTC.

V usage is TRBV12-5 and J usage is TRBJ1-1; tentatively, D is TRBD1 (6 bases). Germline V gene lookup returns CDR1 LGHNT and CDR2 FRNRAP. V was trimmed by 2 bases and J by 4 bases, leaving 8 bases between them. The CDR3 has 13 residues. The DNA for the CDR3 is TGTGCTAGTGGTTTGCGCAGGGGCACTGAAGCTTTCTTT. Protein sequence: CASGLRRGTEAFF.

The V and J genes are TRBV29-1 and TRBJ2-1; D perhaps matches TRBD2 (5 bases). In germline, CDR1 is SQVTM, CDR2 ANQGSEA. Trimming stripped 6 bases from V and 7 bases from J, with 10 bases between. This CDR3 region has 11 residues. CDR3 coding DNA: TGCAGCGTCGGACTGCTTAATGAGCAGTTCTTC. This translates into CSVGLLNEQFF.

V usage is TRBV6-5 and J usage is TRBJ1-2, with 10 bases fitting TRBD1. V lost 6 bases, J lost 4 bases, and 8 bases stayed unmatched. This CDR3 region has 15 residues. Germline V gives CDR1 MNHEY, CDR2 SVGAGI. Here the CDR3 reads CASRSTGQGLYGYTF. As DNA, the CDR3 is TGTGCCAGCAGGTCCACGGGACAGGGGCTCTATGGCTACACCTTC.

This clone was detected only a few times. The chain recombines TRBV19 with TRBJ2-1; D ambiguous. Germline loops: CDR1 LNHDA, CDR2 SQIVND (reference sequence). V gave up 5 bases and J gave up 9 bases, with 8 bases separating them. CDR3 length: 11 residues. CDR3 residues: CASSYYGEQFF. The CDR3 nucleotides are TGTGCCAGTAGTTACTATGGTGAGCAGTTCTTC.

The rearrangement uses TRBV10-3 and TRBJ1-1; D might be TRBD1 (5 bases). Germline CDR1 ENHRY, CDR2 SYGVKD. V was trimmed by 2 bases and J by 6 bases, leaving 13 bases between them. The length of the CDR3 is 14 residues. In DNA form, the CDR3 reads TGTGCCATCAGTGAGGTCAGGGAAAGGGCTGAAGCTTTCTTT. This translates into CAISEVRERAEAFF.

The chain employs TRBV28 and TRBJ2-5, with TRBD1 as a possible D gene (6 bases). This CDR3 contains 13 residues. V lost 3 bases to trimming and J lost 5 bases, with 10 bases between them. Germline loops: CDR1 MDHEN, CDR2 SYDVKM. The CDR3 here is CASSFPGEETQYF. As DNA, the CDR3 is TGTGCCAGCAGTTTCCCAGGGGAGGAGACCCAGTACTTC.

The V call is TRBV5-1, the J call TRBJ2-1; the match to TRBD1 covers 8 bases. The CDR3 sequence is 15 residues long. Germline loops: CDR1 SGHRS, CDR2 YFSETQ. V lost 4 bases and J lost 8; bases outside the gene matches: 11. CDR3 DNA sequence: TGCGCCAGCAGCACGCCGACAGGGGTAGGTGATGAGCAGTTCTTC. Residues: CASSTPTGVGDEQFF.

The chain has TRBV30 and TRBJ1-5; D remains ambiguous. V gave up 2 bases and J gave up 5 bases, with 10 bases separating them. Germline CDR1 reads GTSNPN; CDR2 reads SVGIG (reference sequence). This CDR3 is built from 13 residues. The CDR3 DNA reads as TGTGCCTGGAGTCCCCGGCGGGATCAGCCCCAGCATTTT. Residues: CAWSPRRDQPQHF. Drawing the rest from reference TRBV30 and TRBJ1-5, the complete variable domain is SQTIHQWPATLVQPVGSPLSLECTVEGTSNPNLYWYRQAAGRGLQLLFYSVGIGQISSEVPQNLSASRPQDRQFILSSKKLLLSDSGFYLCAWSPRRDQPQHFGDGTRLSIL.

As to this clone: At one end the junction does not follow the germline gene, possibly because of a read error. J is TRBJ2-6 and V is TRBV10-2; 8 bases map to TRBD1. Germline CDR1 reads WSHSY; CDR2 reads SAAADI. The CDR3 has 16 residues. In DNA form, the CDR3 reads TGCGCCAGGTCCGGACAGGGAAACTCTGGGGCCAACGGCCTGACTTTC. Protein sequence: CARSGQGNSGANGLTF.

CDR3 amino acids: CASSPHPGPYEQYF. As DNA, the CDR3 is TGTGCCAGCTCACCGCATCCCGGTCCCTACGAGCAGTACTTC. The rearrangement joins TRBV18 to TRBJ2-7; unclear D gene. The CDR3 contains 14 residues. Per germline, CDR1 KGHSH and CDR2 LQKENI. V shed 3 bases and J shed 2 bases, with 11 bases lying between them.

The chain carries TRBV4-1 and TRBJ2-1; 10 bases align to TRBD1. J was trimmed by 7 bases and V by 5 bases; bases with no gene match: 8. CDR1 is MGHRA and CDR2 is YSYEKL in the germline V gene. The CDR3 totals 15 residues. This chain's CDR3 is CASSADRGTWNEQFF. CDR3 sequence (DNA): TGCGCCAGCAGCGCGGACAGGGGGACTTGGAATGAGCAGTTCTTC.

The rearrangement links TRBV6-5 to TRBJ2-2, with D possibly being TRBD1 (5 bases). The CDR3 spans 16 residues. The germline V and J ends were trimmed by 0 bases and 6 bases, with 14 bases remaining between them. Germline V CDR1 and CDR2: MNHEY, SVGAGI. CDR3 nucleotides: TGTGCCAGCAGTTACTCGCAGGGTTTAGGGGCCGGGGAGCTGTTTTTT. Translated, it gives CASSYSQGLGAGELFF.